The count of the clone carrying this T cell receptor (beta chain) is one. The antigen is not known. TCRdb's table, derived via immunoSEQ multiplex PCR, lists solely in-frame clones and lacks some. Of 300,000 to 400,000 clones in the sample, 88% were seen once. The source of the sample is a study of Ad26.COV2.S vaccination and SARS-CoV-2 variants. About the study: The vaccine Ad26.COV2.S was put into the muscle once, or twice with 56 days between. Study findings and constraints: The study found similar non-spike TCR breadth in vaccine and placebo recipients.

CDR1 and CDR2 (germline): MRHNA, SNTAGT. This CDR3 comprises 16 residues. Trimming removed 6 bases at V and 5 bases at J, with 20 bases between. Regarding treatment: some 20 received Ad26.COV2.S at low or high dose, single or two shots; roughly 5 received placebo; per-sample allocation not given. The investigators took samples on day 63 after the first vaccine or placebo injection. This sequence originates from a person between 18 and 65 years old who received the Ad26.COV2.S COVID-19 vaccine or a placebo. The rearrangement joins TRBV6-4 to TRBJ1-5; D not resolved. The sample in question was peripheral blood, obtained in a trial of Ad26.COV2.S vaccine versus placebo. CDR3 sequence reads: CASRSLPGLEDQPQHF. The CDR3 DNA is TGTGCCAGCAGGAGCCTACCGGGCCTCGAGGATCAGCCCCAGCATTTT.